These 7 T cell receptor beta chains were all obtained from the same sample, sequenced in a study of metastatic and nonmetastatic thyroid tumors (dated by TCRdb to 2018 to 2021). Libraries came from PCR. Sequenced using an Illumina HiSeq 4000. The public reads were quality trimmed at Q25 with fastp and then assembled into clones with MiXCR by TCRdb, keeping productive beta chains. Here the sample has roughly 93,000 clones; roughly an eighth occur a single time. The ten largest clones add up to 11% of the sample. None of the patients had been given any treatment before thyroid surgery. The specimen sequenced was blood. The origin of the receptors is a female donor with papillary thyroid cancer or a benign thyroid nodule (not recorded which). Some clones in this sample may be carry-over from other donors' samples.

This clone was counted at least ten times. The chain employs TRBV6-2 or TRBV6-3 and TRBJ2-1, with TRBD2 matching over 7 bases. Germline V CDR1 and CDR2: MNHEY, SVGEGT. This CDR3 has 15 amino acids. The V gene end was trimmed by 7 bases and the J gene end by 8 bases; junction bases not matched to a gene: 14. The CDR3 DNA reads TGTGCCAGCAACGACCCGGGACTACCGAGGGATGAGCAGTTCTTC. Protein product: CASNDPGLPRDEQFF.

Ten or more counts support this clone. The chain uses TRBV18 and TRBJ2-5; D unresolved. The CDR3 totals 14 residues. The germline CDR1 and CDR2 sequences are KGHSH and LQKENI. V shed 1 base and J shed 5 bases, with 11 bases lying between them. CDR3 loop: CASSPQDLSETQYF. DNA for the CDR3: TGTGCCAGCTCACCACAGGATCTTTCCGAGACCCAGTACTTC.

Comments on this clone: An end of the junction does not agree with germline; a read error may underlie this. The CDR3 spells CANSFGSGRVSEQFF. The CDR3 nucleotides are TGTGCCAACAGCTTTGGTAGCGGGAGGGTCAGTGAGCAGTTCTTC. V is TRBV5-5 and J is TRBJ2-1; 11 bases map to TRBD2. The CDR3 covers 15 residues. Germline loops: CDR1 SGHKS, CDR2 YYEKEE (reference sequence).

This clone was found many times. V and J are TRBV10-1 and TRBJ2-2, with D perhaps TRBD1 (5 bases). The CDR3 extends over 16 amino acids. Germline V gives CDR1 WNHNN, CDR2 SYGVQD (reference sequence). Between the trimmed V and J ends, which lost 2 bases and 5 bases, there was a span of 15 bases. CDR3 coding DNA: TGCGCCAGCAGTGAGAGAAAGACAGCGTCAACCGGGGAGCTGTTTTTT. Translating gives CASSERKTASTGELFF.

This clone is a singleton in its sample. The chain links TRBV11-1 to TRBJ2-2; 10 positions agree with TRBD2. The CDR3 has 18 amino acids. The V segment lost 7 bases and the J segment 5 bases; nucleotides outside the gene matches: 16. CDR1 is SGHAT and CDR2 is FQDESV in the germline V gene (reference sequence). The CDR3 sequence: CASILTLGTSANTGELFF. The CDR3 region has the DNA TGTGCCAGCATCCTTACTCTGGGGACTAGCGCTAATACCGGGGAGCTGTTTTTT.

This clone was found many times. The genes are TRBV15 and TRBJ2-2; 8 nucleotides match TRBD1. The CDR3 is made up of 19 amino acids. The germline V gene encodes CDR1 LNHNV and CDR2 YYDKDF (reference sequence). Unmatched junction bases numbered 15, after V lost 0 bases and J lost 6 bases. The CDR3 DNA reads TGTGCCACCAGCAGAGACGGAAGATTCGGACAGGGACATTCCGGGGAGCTGTTTTTT. This translates into CATSRDGRFGQGHSGELFF. The complete variable domain, with remaining parts taken from reference TRBV15 and TRBJ2-2, reads DAMVIQNPRYQVTQFGKPVTLSCSQTLNHNVMYWYQQKSSQAPKLLFHYYDKDFNNEADTPDNFQSRRPNTSFCFLDIRSPGLGDTAMYLCATSRDGRFGQGHSGELFFGEGSRLTVL.

This clone turned up a few times. The rearrangement uses TRBV12-3 or TRBV12-4 and TRBJ1-2, with 8 bases fitting TRBD1. CDR3 size: 13 residues. V lost 10 bases and J lost 3; bases outside the gene matches: 7. CDR3 DNA: TGTGCCAACAGGGGACAGGAATACTATGGCTACACCTTC. It is translated as CANRGQEYYGYTF.